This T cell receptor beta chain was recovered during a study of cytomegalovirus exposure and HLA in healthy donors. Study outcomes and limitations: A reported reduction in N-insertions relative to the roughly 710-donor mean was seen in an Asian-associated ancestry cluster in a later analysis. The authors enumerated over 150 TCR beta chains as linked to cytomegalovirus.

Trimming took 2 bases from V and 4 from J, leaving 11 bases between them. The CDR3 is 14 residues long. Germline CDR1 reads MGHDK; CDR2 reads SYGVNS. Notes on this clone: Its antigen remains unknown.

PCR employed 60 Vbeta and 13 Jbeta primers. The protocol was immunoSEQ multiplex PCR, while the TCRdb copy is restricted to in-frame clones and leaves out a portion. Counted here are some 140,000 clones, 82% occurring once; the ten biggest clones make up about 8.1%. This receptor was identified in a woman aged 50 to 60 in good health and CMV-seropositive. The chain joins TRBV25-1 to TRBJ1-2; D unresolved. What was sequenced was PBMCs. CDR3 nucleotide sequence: TGTGCCAGCAGTGAAGGAGGGAGGTCCTATGGCTACACCTTC. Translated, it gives CASSEGGRSYGYTF.